This entry describes one TCR beta chain. Its antigen is currently unknown. The V gene end was trimmed by 4 bases and the J gene end by 7 bases; junction bases not matched to a gene: 15. In germline, CDR1 is MDHEN, CDR2 SYDVKM. The CDR3 consists of 17 residues. The data belong to a study of cytomegalovirus exposure and HLA in healthy donors. The study's findings and limits: A subsequent analysis found that TCR clusters from the first cohort also tended to co-occur in the 90 to 150 validation repertoires, with 94% of cluster scores above 0.

Repertoires were generated with immunoSEQ multiplex PCR, while TCRdb's copy carries only in-frame clones and drops some. The sample carries around 100,000 clones, around 85% recorded once. The chain carries TRBV28 and TRBJ2-1; 8 bases are shared with TRBD1. Sequenced material: PBMCs. The source of this sequence is a man aged 18 to 29 in good health and CMV-seropositive. The chain's CDR3 is CASSSPGTGPGENEQFF. The DNA for the CDR3 is TGTGCCAGCAGTTCCCCCGGGACAGGCCCAGGGGAGAATGAGCAGTTCTTC.